A single sample gave rise to the 21 T cell receptor beta chains below, sequenced in a study of T-cell reconstitution after alpha-beta-depleted transplantation in children. Preparation of the TCRbeta library involved a method that used unique molecular identifiers. TCRdb re-called the PCR reads with MiXCR, one entry per CDR3 protein. The sample gives roughly 200,000 distinct CDR3 sequences, roughly 15% of which show up once; around 14% is in the top ten. The source material was PBMCs from the stem cell graft donor, sampled from the stem cell graft. Receptors originate from a human donor who donated a stem cell graft to a child with acute lymphoblastic leukemia.

This clonotype occurred many times. The V gene is TRBV5-1, the J gene TRBJ1-1; tentatively, D is TRBD1 (6 bases). The length of the CDR3 is 15 residues. Trimming pared 3 bases from V and 1 base from J, leaving 13 bases between. Germline assignment: CDR1 SGHRS and CDR2 YFSETQ. CDR3 sequence: CASSSAPRGNTEAFF. CDR3 coding DNA: TGCGCCAGCAGCTCCGCCCCCAGGGGGAACACTGAAGCTTTCTTT.

This clonotype was detected many times. The chain joins TRBV19 to TRBJ1-4; 8 nucleotides line up with TRBD1. The CDR3 loop spans 16 amino acids. Germline V gene data show CDR1 as LNHDA and CDR2 as SQIVND (reference sequence). The trim removed 5 bases at V and 11 bases at J, leaving 16 bases unmatched. In nucleotides, the CDR3 is TGTGCCAGTAGTGGGACAGGACAACTAATGAATCGTAAACTGTTTTTT. The encoded protein is CASSGTGQLMNRKLFF.

The sample holds many counts of this clonotype. The chain carries TRBV19 and TRBJ2-4, with D possibly matching TRBD2 (7 bases). Deletions cut 1 base from V and 2 bases from J, with 12 bases between. Germline V gene sequence: CDR1 LNHDA, CDR2 SQIVND (reference sequence). The CDR3 is made up of 16 amino acids. CDR3: CASSIAGEGPKNIQYF. CDR3 coding DNA: TGTGCCAGTAGTATAGCAGGGGAGGGTCCCAAAAACATTCAGTACTTC.

This clonotype was observed at least ten times. V usage is TRBV7-9 and J usage is TRBJ2-5; TRBD1 matches 9 bases. The CDR3 runs to 16 residues. The trim removed 8 bases at V and 2 bases at J, leaving 12 bases unmatched. CDR1 is SEHNR and CDR2 is FQNEAQ in the germline V gene (reference sequence). The CDR3 DNA reads TGTGCCAGCCTTTCGACTGGGACAGGGCCTCAAGAGACCCAGTACTTC. Translating gives CASLSTGTGPQETQYF.

This clonotype showed up many times. J is TRBJ1-2 and V is TRBV5-4; 7 nucleotides line up with TRBD1. The CDR3 has 17 residues. Germline V gives CDR1 SGHNT, CDR2 YYREEE (reference sequence). The V gene end was trimmed by 3 bases and the J gene end by 4 bases; junction bases not matched to a gene: 15. This CDR3 reads CASSSPGQRIPLYGYTF. DNA of the CDR3: TGTGCCAGCAGCTCGCCGGGACAGAGGATCCCCCTCTATGGCTACACCTTC.

This clonotype was picked up many times. The gene calls are TRBV5-1 and TRBJ2-1, with D maybe TRBD2 (6 bases). The CDR3 is made up of 13 amino acids. Trimming pared 4 bases from V and 8 bases from J, leaving 13 bases between. CDR1 and CDR2 from the germline V gene are SGHRS and YFSETQ. The CDR3 DNA sequence: TGCGCCAGCAGCAGGGACTGGGGCGATGAGCAGTTCTTC. It is translated as CASSRDWGDEQFF.

The chain uses TRBV4-1 and TRBJ1-5; D is ambiguous. The V gene lost 0 bases and the J gene lost 5 bases, with 8 bases spanning the gap. Germline CDR1 is MGHRA and CDR2 is YSYEKL. The CDR3 consists of 14 residues. CDR3 amino acids: CASSQDLRDQPQHF. CDR3 bases: TGCGCCAGCAGCCAAGATCTACGAGATCAGCCCCAGCATTTT.

Ten or more counts support this clonotype. The chain joins TRBV11-2 to TRBJ2-7; tentatively, D is TRBD2 (5 bases). Germline values: CDR1 SGHAT, CDR2 FQNNGV. V gave up 0 bases and J gave up 1 base, with 7 bases separating them. This CDR3 has 14 amino acids. CDR3: CASSLERDSYEQYF. As DNA, the CDR3 is TGTGCCAGCAGCTTAGAGAGGGATTCCTACGAGCAGTACTTC.

A remark on this clonotype: A much larger clone differs from this one at a single base, so this may be a read error. The J gene is TRBJ2-5, the V gene TRBV12-3 or TRBV12-4, with a possible D match to TRBD2 (5 bases). The CDR3 sequence is 16 residues long. The CDR3 is CASSFRRNMAWETKYF. The CDR3 nucleotides read TGTGCCAGCAGTTTTCGACGGAATATGGCCTGGGAGACCAAGTACTTC.

This clonotype was detected many times. In nucleotides, the CDR3 is TGTGCCAGCAGCTCCCTAGCGGGAGATACAGATACGCAGTATTTT. Translating it yields CASSSLAGDTDTQYF. This chain joins TRBV7-7 and TRBJ2-3; 10 bases are a match to TRBD2. Germline CDR1 reads SSHAT; CDR2 reads FNYEAQ (reference sequence). V lost 4 bases, J lost 3 bases, and 4 bases stayed unmatched. The CDR3 spans 15 residues.

This clonotype was counted ten times or more. The rearrangement joins TRBV7-2 to TRBJ2-7, with TRBD1 matching over 8 bases. After removal of 0 bases from V and 4 bases from J, the junction contained 8 bases not matched to a gene. The CDR3 contains 16 residues. Germline CDR1 SGHTA, CDR2 FQGNSA. The CDR3 region is CASSLAAAGGQYEQYF. Written as DNA, the CDR3 is TGTGCCAGCAGCTTAGCGGCGGCAGGGGGCCAGTACGAGCAGTACTTC.

At least ten counts were recorded for this clonotype. This chain joins TRBV5-1 and TRBJ2-5; D unclear. Germline V gene sequence: CDR1 SGHRS, CDR2 YFSETQ. With 4 bases removed from V and 2 bases from J, the gap between germline ends came to 18 bases. The CDR3 contains 16 residues. The CDR3 spells CASSDLLDGVQETQYF. CDR3 bases: TGCGCCAGCAGCGATCTGCTGGACGGAGTACAAGAGACCCAGTACTTC.

This clonotype was detected only a few times. This rearrangement joins TRBV20-1 to TRBJ2-2; 11 bases line up with TRBD1. With V trimmed by 6 bases and J by 5 bases, 20 bases remained unmatched. CDR3 length: 19 amino acids. CDR1 and CDR2 from the germline V gene are DFQATT and SNEGSKA (reference sequence). CDR3 in DNA: TGCAGTGCCGTCTCCCCCGCCCCGGGACAGGGGGTTCGGACCGGGGAGCTGTTTTTT. Translation: CSAVSPAPGQGVRTGELFF.

This clonotype was counted at least ten times. The chain uses TRBV10-3 and TRBJ2-5; D unresolved. Germline V CDR1 and CDR2: ENHRY, SYGVKD. The CDR3 is made up of 13 amino acids. The germline V and J ends were trimmed by 6 bases and 0 bases, with 8 bases remaining between them. In DNA, the CDR3 is TGTGCCATCAGCCAGAACGACCAAGAGACCCAGTACTTC. It yields the protein CAISQNDQETQYF.

This rearrangement joins TRBV5-1 to TRBJ2-1, with a weak D call TRBD2 (5 bases). The germline V gene has CDR1 SGHRS and CDR2 YFSETQ. The CDR3 is 14 residues long. V lost 0 bases to trimming and J lost 8 bases, with 12 bases between them. For the CDR3, the DNA is TGCGCCAGCAGCTTGGGGACTCGGATGGATGAGCAGTTCTTC. This encodes CASSLGTRMDEQFF.

Ten or more counts support this clonotype. This rearrangement joins TRBV5-1 to TRBJ2-5; tentatively, D is TRBD2 (5 bases). CDR3 length: 13 amino acids. In germline, CDR1 is SGHRS, CDR2 YFSETQ. Trimming pared 4 bases from V and 7 bases from J, leaving 14 bases between. CDR3 sequence: CASSADGEGTQYF. CDR3 DNA sequence: TGCGCCAGCAGCGCTGACGGGGAAGGGACCCAGTACTTC.

The chain combines TRBV7-9 with TRBJ2-6, with 7 bases lining up with TRBD1. The J segment lost 3 bases and the V segment lost 4 bases, leaving 9 bases of the junction unmatched. Germline V gene data show CDR1 as SEHNR and CDR2 as FQNEAQ (reference sequence). The CDR3 loop spans 17 amino acids. The CDR3 DNA reads as TGTGCCAGCAGCTCCGGGACAGAGATATTTGGGGCCAACGTCCTGACTTTC. This codes for CASSSGTEIFGANVLTF.

In this sample, this clonotype turned up many times. The gene calls are TRBV20-1 and TRBJ2-1, with no clear D. This CDR3 has 14 amino acids. Trimming pared 0 bases from V and 5 bases from J, leaving 11 bases between. Germline V gene sequence: CDR1 DFQATT, CDR2 SNEGSKA (reference sequence). The CDR3 DNA sequence: TGCAGTGCTAGAGATCAAGACTGGGACAATGAGCAGTTCTTC. Translated: CSARDQDWDNEQFF.

This clonotype was seen repeatedly, ten times or more. The genes are TRBV7-8 and TRBJ2-7; 8 positions match TRBD1. Germline values: CDR1 SGHVS, CDR2 FQNEAQ. V shed 5 bases and J 4 bases; nucleotides not matched to a gene: 10. There are 15 residues in the CDR3. The CDR3 is CASSRLTGERYEQYF. The CDR3 DNA follows: TGTGCCAGCAGCCGACTGACAGGGGAGAGATACGAGCAGTACTTC. The variable domain in full, completed from reference TRBV7-8 and TRBJ2-7, reads GAGVSQSPRYKVAKRGQDVALRCDPISGHVSLFWYQQALGQGPEFLTYFQNEAQLDKSGLPSDRFFAERPEGSVSTLKIQRTQQEDSAVYLCASSRLTGERYEQYFGPGTRLTVT.

This clonotype was seen repeatedly, ten times or more. Here the CDR3 reads CASSQWDRATGELFF. DNA of the CDR3: TGCGCCAGCAGCCAGTGGGACCGCGCCACCGGGGAGCTGTTTTTT. The chain combines TRBV4-1 with TRBJ2-2; the D gene could be TRBD1 or TRBD2 (5 bases each). This CDR3 has 15 amino acids. Germline assignment: CDR1 MGHRA and CDR2 YSYEKL. V shed 3 bases and J shed 4 bases, with 12 bases lying between them.

This clonotype showed up many times. The chain uses TRBV21-1 and TRBJ1-2; the table assigns TRBD1, which was not confirmed against the DNA. TRBV21-1 is designated a pseudogene. The CDR3 has 14 residues. CDR3 sequence (DNA): TGTGCCAGCAGCAAAGCGCGAGGGGACTATGGCTACACCTTC. This codes for CASSKARGDYGYTF.